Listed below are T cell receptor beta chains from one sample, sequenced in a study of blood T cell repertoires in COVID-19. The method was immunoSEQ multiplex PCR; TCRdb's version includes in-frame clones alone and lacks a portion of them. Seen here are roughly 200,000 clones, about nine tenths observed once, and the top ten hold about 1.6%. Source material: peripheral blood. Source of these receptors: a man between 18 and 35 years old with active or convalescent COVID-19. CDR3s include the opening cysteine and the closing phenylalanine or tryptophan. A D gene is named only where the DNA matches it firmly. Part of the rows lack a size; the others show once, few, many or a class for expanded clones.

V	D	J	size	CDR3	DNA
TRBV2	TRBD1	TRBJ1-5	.	CASSKTRQGAMGNQPQHF	TGTGCCAGCAGTAAAACCCGACAGGGGGCTATGGGCAATCAGCCCCAGCATTTT
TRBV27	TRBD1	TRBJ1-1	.	CASSYGQGWNTEAFF	TGTGCCAGCAGTTATGGACAGGGTTGGAACACTGAAGCTTTCTTT
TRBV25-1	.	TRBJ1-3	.	CASSGLDINSGNTIYF	TGTGCCAGCAGTGGACTGGACATAAACTCTGGAAACACCATATATTTT
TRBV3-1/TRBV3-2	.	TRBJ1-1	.	CASSQEVGAGNTEAFF	TGTGCCAGCAGCCAAGAGGTAGGGGCAGGGAACACTGAAGCTTTCTTT
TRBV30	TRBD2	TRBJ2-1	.	CAWSLGGAYNEQFF	TGTGCCTGGAGTCTGGGAGGGGCCTACAATGAGCAGTTCTTC
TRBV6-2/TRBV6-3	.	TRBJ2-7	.	CASSYPSDSSYEQYF	TGTGCCAGCAGTTACCCATCCGACAGCTCCTACGAGCAGTACTTC
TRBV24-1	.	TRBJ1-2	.	CATSDSRQFYGYTF	TGTGCCACCAGTGATTCGCGACAGTTCTATGGCTACACCTTC
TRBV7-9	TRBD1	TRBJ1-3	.	CASSSTDRETGNTIYF	TGTGCCAGCAGCTCCACAGACAGGGAAACTGGAAACACCATATATTTT
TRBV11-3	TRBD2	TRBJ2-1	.	CASSWGLAANEQFF	TGTGCCAGCAGCTGGGGACTAGCGGCCAATGAGCAGTTCTTC
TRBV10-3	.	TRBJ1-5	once	CAISESAPSYGNQPQHF	TGTGCCATCAGTGAGTCGGCCCCCTCATACGGCAATCAGCCCCAGCATTTT
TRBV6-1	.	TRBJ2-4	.	CASSEDLWTTIQYF	TGTGCCAGCAGTGAAGACCTATGGACAACCATTCAGTACTTC
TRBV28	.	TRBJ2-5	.	CASSGTGFGETQYF	TGTGCCAGCAGCGGAACAGGGTTCGGTGAGACCCAGTACTTC
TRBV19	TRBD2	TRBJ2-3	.	CASSPMTSGSDTQYF	TGTGCCAGTAGTCCGATGACTAGCGGTTCAGATACGCAGTATTTT
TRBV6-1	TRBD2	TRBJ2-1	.	CASSDAAPGLAGSYNEQFF	TGTGCCAGCAGTGATGCGGCCCCGGGACTAGCGGGGTCCTACAATGAGCAGTTCTTC
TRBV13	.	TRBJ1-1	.	CASSLLEGAFF	TGTGCCAGCAGCTTACTGGAGGGAGCTTTCTTT
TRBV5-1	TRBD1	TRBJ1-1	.	CASSATGGWPEAFF	TGCGCCAGCAGCGCGACAGGGGGGTGGCCTGAAGCTTTCTTT
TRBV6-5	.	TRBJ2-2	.	CASRGTQNTGELFF	TGTGCCAGCCGGGGGACCCAGAACACCGGGGAGCTGTTTTTT
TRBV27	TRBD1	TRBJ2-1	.	CASSLPGTGTYNEQFF	TGTGCCAGCAGTTTACCCGGGACAGGGACCTACAATGAGCAGTTCTTC
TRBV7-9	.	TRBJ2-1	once	CASSLSQGPNNNEQFF	TGTGCCAGCAGCTTAAGTCAGGGTCCCAACAACAATGAGCAGTTCTTC
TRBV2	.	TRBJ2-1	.	CASSWGERGEQFF	TGTGCCAGCAGTTGGGGAGAACGAGGTGAGCAGTTCTTC
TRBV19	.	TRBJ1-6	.	CASSILGGNSPLHF	TGTGCCAGTAGTATTCTGGGAGGGAATTCACCCCTCCACTTT
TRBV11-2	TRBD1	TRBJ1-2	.	CASSLVSQGARLYGYTF	TGTGCCAGCAGCTTAGTTTCACAGGGGGCTAGGCTCTATGGCTACACCTTC
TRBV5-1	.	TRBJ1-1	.	CASSSGGRGANTEAFF	TGCGCCAGCAGCTCTGGGGGCCGGGGCGCGAACACTGAAGCTTTCTTT
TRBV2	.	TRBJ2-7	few	CASKGDSGEQYF	TGTGCCAGCAAGGGGGATTCAGGTGAGCAGTACTTC
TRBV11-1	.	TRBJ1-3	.	CASSLTGRNTIYF	TGTGCCAGCAGCTTGACAGGTCGAAACACCATATATTTT
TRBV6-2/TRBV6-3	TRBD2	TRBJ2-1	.	CASSYGVGTSGNEQFF	TGTGCCAGCAGTTACGGGGTGGGGACTAGCGGCAATGAGCAGTTCTTC
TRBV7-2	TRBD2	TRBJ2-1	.	CASSSSGGAYNEQFF	TGTGCCAGCAGCTCTAGCGGGGGAGCCTACAATGAGCAGTTCTTC
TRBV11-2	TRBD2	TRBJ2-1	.	CASGSQAGGYYNEQFF	TGTGCCAGCGGTTCTCAAGCGGGGGGGTATTACAATGAGCAGTTCTTC
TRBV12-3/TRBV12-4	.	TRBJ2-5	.	CASRRTEETQYF	TGTGCCAGCAGACGGACAGAAGAGACCCAGTACTTC
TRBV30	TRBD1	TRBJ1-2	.	CAWNHGTVGYTF	TGTGCCTGGAATCACGGGACAGTTGGCTACACCTTC
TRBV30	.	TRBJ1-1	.	CAWSLDTEAFF	TGTGCCTGGAGTCTCGACACTGAAGCTTTCTTT
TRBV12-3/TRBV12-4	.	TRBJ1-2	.	CATNRVFDGYTF	TGTGCCACCAACAGGGTGTTCGATGGCTACACCTTC
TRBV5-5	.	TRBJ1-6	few	CASSSIIGDNSPLHF	TGTGCCAGCAGCTCCATCATCGGGGATAATTCACCCCTCCACTTT
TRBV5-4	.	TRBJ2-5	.	CASSLRYSPSGETQYF	TGTGCCAGCAGCTTGCGGTATAGTCCGTCGGGAGAGACCCAGTACTTC
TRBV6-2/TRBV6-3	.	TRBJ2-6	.	CASSYWLLKSGANVLTF	TGTGCCAGCAGTTACTGGCTGTTAAAGTCTGGGGCCAACGTCCTGACTTTC
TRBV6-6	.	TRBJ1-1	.	CASSPQTVPNTEAFF	TGTGCCAGCAGTCCTCAGACAGTCCCAAACACTGAAGCTTTCTTT
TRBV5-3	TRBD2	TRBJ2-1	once	CARSLPVSGHYNEQFF	TGTGCCAGAAGCCTCCCGGTTAGCGGGCATTACAATGAGCAGTTCTTC
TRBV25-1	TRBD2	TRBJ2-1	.	CASSDAGLAENNEQFF	TGTGCCAGCAGTGATGCGGGACTAGCGGAAAACAATGAGCAGTTCTTC
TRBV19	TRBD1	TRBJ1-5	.	CASSFHQGEGNQPQHF	TGTGCCAGTAGTTTTCATCAGGGGGAGGGCAATCAGCCCCAGCATTTT
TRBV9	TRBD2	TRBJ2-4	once	CASSVGTSGGPKNIQYF	TGTGCCAGCAGCGTCGGGACTAGCGGGGGGCCCAAAAACATTCAGTACTTC
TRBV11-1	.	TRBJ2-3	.	CASSPETDTQYF	TGTGCCAGCAGCCCCGAGACAGATACGCAGTATTTT
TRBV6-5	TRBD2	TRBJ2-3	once	CASSSPSGGFTDTQYF	TGTGCCAGCAGTTCCCCTAGCGGGGGCTTCACAGATACGCAGTATTTT
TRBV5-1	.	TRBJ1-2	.	CASSFSTSSNDYGYTF	TGCGCCAGCAGCTTCTCGACTTCGTCTAACGACTATGGCTACACCTTC
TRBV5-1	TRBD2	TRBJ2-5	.	CASSPGTSGQRVETQYF	TGCGCCAGCAGCCCAGGGACTAGCGGCCAACGCGTAGAGACCCAGTACTTC
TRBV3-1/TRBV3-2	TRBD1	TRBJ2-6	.	CASSPRDRAGANVLTF	TGTGCCAGCAGCCCTCGGGACAGGGCCGGGGCCAACGTCCTGACTTTC
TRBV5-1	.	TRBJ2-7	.	CASSQSPDNSYEQYF	TGCGCCAGCAGTCAAAGTCCGGACAACTCCTACGAGCAGTACTTC
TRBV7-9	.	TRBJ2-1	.	CASSPGPEGTQFF	TGTGCCAGCAGCCCCGGTCCCGAGGGTACGCAGTTCTTC
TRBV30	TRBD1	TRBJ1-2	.	CAWSASRQGAEGYTF	TGTGCCTGGAGTGCCTCCAGACAGGGGGCGGAAGGCTACACCTTC
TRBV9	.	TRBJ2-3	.	CASSVRADDTQYF	TGTGCCAGCAGCGTTCGAGCGGACGATACGCAGTATTTT
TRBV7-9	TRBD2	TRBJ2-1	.	CASSLAGGGDEQFF	TGTGCCAGCAGCCTAGCGGGAGGCGGAGATGAGCAGTTCTTC